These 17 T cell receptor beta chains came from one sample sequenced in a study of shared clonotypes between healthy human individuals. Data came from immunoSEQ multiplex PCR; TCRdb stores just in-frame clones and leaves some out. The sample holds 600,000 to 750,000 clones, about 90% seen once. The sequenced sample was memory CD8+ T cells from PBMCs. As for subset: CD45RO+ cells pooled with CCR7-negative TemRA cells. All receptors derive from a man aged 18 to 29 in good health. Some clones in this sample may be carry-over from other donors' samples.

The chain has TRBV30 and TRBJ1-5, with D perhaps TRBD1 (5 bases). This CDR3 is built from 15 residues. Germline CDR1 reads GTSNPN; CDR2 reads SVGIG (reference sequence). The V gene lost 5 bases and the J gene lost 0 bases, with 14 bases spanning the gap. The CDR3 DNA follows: TGTGCCTGGGGTGAAAGACAGTATAGCAATCAGCCCCAGCATTTT. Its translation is CAWGERQYSNQPQHF.

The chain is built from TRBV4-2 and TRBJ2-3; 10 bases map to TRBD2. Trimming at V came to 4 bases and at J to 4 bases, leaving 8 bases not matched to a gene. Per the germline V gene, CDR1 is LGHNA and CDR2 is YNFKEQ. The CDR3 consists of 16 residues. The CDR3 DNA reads TGTGCCAGCAGCCCCCTAGCGGGAGAGGATGCAGATACGCAGTATTTT. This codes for CASSPLAGEDADTQYF.

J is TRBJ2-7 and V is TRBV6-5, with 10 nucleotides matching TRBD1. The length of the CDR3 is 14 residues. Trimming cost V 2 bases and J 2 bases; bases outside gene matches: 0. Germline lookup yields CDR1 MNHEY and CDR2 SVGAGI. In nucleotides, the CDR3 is TGTGCCAGCAGTTACGGGACAGGGGCCTACGAGCAGTACTTC. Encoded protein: CASSYGTGAYEQYF.

The CDR3 nucleotides read TGTGCCTGGAACACGGACAGGGGGGGAGATACGCAGTATTTT. This gives the protein CAWNTDRGGDTQYF. The gene calls are TRBV30 and TRBJ2-3; 10 positions agree with TRBD1. With 4 bases clipped from V and 5 bases from J, the junction kept 6 bases outside the gene matches. From germline, CDR1 is GTSNPN and CDR2 SVGIG (reference sequence). This CDR3 is built from 14 residues.

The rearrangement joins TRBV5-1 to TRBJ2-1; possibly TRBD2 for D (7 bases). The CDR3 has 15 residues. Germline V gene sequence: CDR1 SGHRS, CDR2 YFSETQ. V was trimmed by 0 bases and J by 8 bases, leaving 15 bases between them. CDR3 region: CASSLGEGTLHEQFF. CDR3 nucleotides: TGCGCCAGCAGCTTGGGGGAGGGGACACTCCATGAGCAGTTCTTC.

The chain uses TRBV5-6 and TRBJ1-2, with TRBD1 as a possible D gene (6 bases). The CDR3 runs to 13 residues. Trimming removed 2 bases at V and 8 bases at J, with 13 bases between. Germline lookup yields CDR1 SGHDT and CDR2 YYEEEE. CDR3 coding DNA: TGTGCCAGCAGCTTCCAGGGGTTGAGCGGCTACACCTTC. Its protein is CASSFQGLSGYTF.

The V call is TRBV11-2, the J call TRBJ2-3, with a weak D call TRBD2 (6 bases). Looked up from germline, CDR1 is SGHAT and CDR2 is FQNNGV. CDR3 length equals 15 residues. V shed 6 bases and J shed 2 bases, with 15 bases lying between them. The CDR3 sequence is CASRGREQATDTQYF. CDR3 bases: TGTGCCAGCAGGGGACGGGAGCAGGCCACAGATACGCAGTATTTT.

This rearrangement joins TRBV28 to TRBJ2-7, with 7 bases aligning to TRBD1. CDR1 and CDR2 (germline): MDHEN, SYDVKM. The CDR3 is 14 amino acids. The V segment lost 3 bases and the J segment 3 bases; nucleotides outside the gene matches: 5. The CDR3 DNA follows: TGTGCCAGCAGTTTGACAGGGAGTGGCTACGAGCAGTACTTC. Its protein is CASSLTGSGYEQYF. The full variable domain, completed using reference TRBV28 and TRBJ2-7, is DVKVTQSSRYLVKRTGEKVFLECVQDMDHENMFWYRQDPGLGLRLIYFSYDVKMKEKGDIPEGYSVSREKKERFSLILESASTNQTSMYLCASSLTGSGYEQYFGPGTRLTVT.

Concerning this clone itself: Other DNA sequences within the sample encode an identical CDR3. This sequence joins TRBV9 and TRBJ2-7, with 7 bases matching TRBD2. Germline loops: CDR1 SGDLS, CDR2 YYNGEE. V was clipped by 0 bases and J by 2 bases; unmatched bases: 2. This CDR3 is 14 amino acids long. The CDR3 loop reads CASSVGGSPYEQYF. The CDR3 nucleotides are TGTGCCAGCAGCGTAGGCGGGAGTCCCTACGAGCAGTACTTC.

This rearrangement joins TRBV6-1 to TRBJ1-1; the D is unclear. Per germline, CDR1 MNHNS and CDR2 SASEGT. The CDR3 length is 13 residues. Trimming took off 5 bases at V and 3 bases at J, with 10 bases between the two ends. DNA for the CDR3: TGTGCCAGCAGTTCCCCGCGTCACACTGAAGCTTTCTTT. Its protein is CASSSPRHTEAFF.

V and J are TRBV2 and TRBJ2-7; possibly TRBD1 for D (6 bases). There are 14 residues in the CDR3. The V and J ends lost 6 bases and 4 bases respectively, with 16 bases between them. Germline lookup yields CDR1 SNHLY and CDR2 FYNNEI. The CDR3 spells CASSPLDRAYEQYF. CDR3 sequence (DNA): TGTGCCAGCAGCCCGCTGGACAGAGCTTACGAGCAGTACTTC.

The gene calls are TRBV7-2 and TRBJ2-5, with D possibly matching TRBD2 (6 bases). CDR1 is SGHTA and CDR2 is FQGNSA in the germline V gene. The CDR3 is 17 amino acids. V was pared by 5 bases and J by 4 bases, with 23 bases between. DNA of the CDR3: TGTGCCAGCAGCGCCAGACTAGTCCCGACCCCCGGAGAGACCCAGTACTTC. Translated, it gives CASSARLVPTPGETQYF.

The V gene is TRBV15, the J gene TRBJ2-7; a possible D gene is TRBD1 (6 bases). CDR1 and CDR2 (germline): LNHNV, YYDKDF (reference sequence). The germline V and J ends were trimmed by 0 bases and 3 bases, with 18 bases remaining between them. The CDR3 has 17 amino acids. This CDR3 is CATSRDRRTGQFYEQYF. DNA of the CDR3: TGTGCCACCAGCAGAGATAGAAGGACGGGACAATTCTACGAGCAGTACTTC.

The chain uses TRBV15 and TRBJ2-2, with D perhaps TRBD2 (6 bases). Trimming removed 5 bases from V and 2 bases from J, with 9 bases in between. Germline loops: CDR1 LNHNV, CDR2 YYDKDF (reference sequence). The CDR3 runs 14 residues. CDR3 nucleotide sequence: TGTGCCACCAGCCCGGGAGAAAACACCGGGGAGCTGTTTTTT. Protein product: CATSPGENTGELFF.

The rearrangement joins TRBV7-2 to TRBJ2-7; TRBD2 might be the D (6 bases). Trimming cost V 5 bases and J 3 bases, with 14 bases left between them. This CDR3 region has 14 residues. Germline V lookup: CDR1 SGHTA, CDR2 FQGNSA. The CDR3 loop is CASSHRDSIYEQYF. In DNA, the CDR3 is TGTGCCAGCAGCCATCGGGACTCTATCTACGAGCAGTACTTC.

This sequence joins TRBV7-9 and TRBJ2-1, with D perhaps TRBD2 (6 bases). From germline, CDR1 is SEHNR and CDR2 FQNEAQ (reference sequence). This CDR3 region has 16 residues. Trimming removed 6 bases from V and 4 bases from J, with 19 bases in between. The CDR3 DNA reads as TGTGCCAGCAGTACATGGAGGGGCCGCGCTTACAATGAGCAGTTCTTC. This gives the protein CASSTWRGRAYNEQFF.

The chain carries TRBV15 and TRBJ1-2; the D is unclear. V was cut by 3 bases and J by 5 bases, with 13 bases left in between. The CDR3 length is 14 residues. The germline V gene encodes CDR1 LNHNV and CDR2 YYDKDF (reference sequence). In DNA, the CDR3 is TGTGCCACCAGCAGGCGCCCGTCGAATTATGGCTACACCTTC. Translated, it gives CATSRRPSNYGYTF. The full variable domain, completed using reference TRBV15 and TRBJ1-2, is DAMVIQNPRYQVTQFGKPVTLSCSQTLNHNVMYWYQQKSSQAPKLLFHYYDKDFNNEADTPDNFQSRRPNTSFCFLDIRSPGLGDTAMYLCATSRRPSNYGYTFGSGTRLTVV.